A selection of T cell receptor beta chains follows, all from one sample in a study of post-analysis software for immune sequencing data. A single record per CDR3 protein comes from TCRdb applying MiXCR to the PCR reads. The table includes roughly 410,000 distinct CDR3 sequences, less than 40% detected once. Sequenced: blood. Receptor source: a girl aged 10-17 years with multiple sclerosis. CDR3s include the opening cysteine and the closing phenylalanine or tryptophan. The D gene is left open where the match is weak. Clone size is given for some rows only: seen once, a few or many times, or a class if the clone is expanded.

v_gene,len,j_gene,d_gene,abundance,CDR3aa,CDR3nt
TRBV3-1,12,TRBJ2-5,NA,NA,CASSQIEETQYF,TGTGCCAGCAGCCAGATTGAAGAGACCCAGTACTTC
TRBV5-1,15,TRBJ1-5,TRBD1,NA,CASSLAPGGTDPQHF,TGCGCCAGCAGCTTGGCTCCAGGGGGCACCGACCCCCAGCATTTT
TRBV29-1,12,TRBJ1-1,NA,NA,CSVTAMNTEAFF,TGCAGCGTGACAGCCATGAACACTGAAGCTTTCTTT
TRBV4-1,16,TRBJ2-2,TRBD1,few,CASSHLQGVGTGELFF,TGCGCCAGCAGCCACCTACAGGGGGTCGGCACCGGGGAGCTGTTTTTT
TRBV10-3,14,TRBJ2-5,TRBD2,many,CAISEAGGQKTQYF,TGTGCCATCAGTGAAGCGGGGGGCCAAAAGACCCAGTACTTC
TRBV28,16,TRBJ2-5,TRBD2,NA,CASSFWGAGGSETQYF,TGTGCCAGCAGTTTTTGGGGAGCGGGGGGGAGCGAGACCCAGTACTTC
TRBV12-3/TRBV12-4,14,TRBJ2-5,NA,NA,CASSWGTLQETQYF,TGTGCCAGCAGCTGGGGGACTTTGCAAGAGACCCAGTACTTC
TRBV6-2/TRBV6-3,15,TRBJ2-7,TRBD2,few,CASSTRASGGYEQYF,TGTGCCAGCAGTACTCGGGCTAGCGGGGGATACGAGCAGTACTTC
TRBV13,15,TRBJ1-1,NA,once,CASSLIRGFEAEAFF,TGTGCCAGCAGCTTAATTAGAGGGTTTGAGGCTGAAGCTTTCTTT
TRBV18,13,TRBJ2-7,NA,once,CASSPPSVHEQYF,TGTGCCAGCTCACCACCCTCCGTCCACGAGCAGTACTTC
TRBV5-1,15,TRBJ2-7,TRBD2,once,CASSRSGGAGYERYF,TGCGCCAGCAGCCGAAGCGGGGGCGCTGGCTACGAGCGGTACTTC
TRBV7-9,15,TRBJ2-2,TRBD1,once,CASSSMGQSTGELFF,TGTGCCAGCAGCTCAATGGGACAGTCCACCGGGGAGCTGTTTTTT
TRBV15,16,TRBJ2-5,TRBD1,NA,CATSRVGTGDQGTQYF,TGTGCCACCAGCAGAGTTGGGACAGGGGACCAAGGGACCCAGTACTTC
TRBV6-5,14,TRBJ2-1,NA,many,CASSYSFERPQEFF,TGTGCCAGCAGTTACTCGTTTGAGCGGCCCCAGGAGTTCTTC
TRBV12-3/TRBV12-4,16,TRBJ1-5,TRBD1,once,CASSSLDRAPTQPQHF,TGTGCCAGCAGTTCCCTCGACAGGGCGCCTACTCAGCCCCAGCATTTT
TRBV6-5,14,TRBJ1-5,TRBD1,NA,CASSSYRDRLLQHF,TGTGCCAGCAGTTCCTACCGGGACAGGCTGCTCCAGCATTTT
TRBV29-1,12,TRBJ2-7,NA,many,CSVEVRTYEQYF,TGCAGCGTTGAGGTCAGAACCTACGAGCAGTACTTC